This T cell receptor (beta chain) was found in a study of cytomegalovirus exposure and HLA in healthy donors (dated by TCRdb to the late 2010s). Describing the broader study: According to an earlier analysis of a few hundred of the donors, some 170 million T cells yielded over 90 million unique TCR beta sequences and around 280 Gb of sequence data. An early release covering roughly 600 HLA-typed donors comprised approximately 300 gigabases of sequencing data and tens of millions of unique TCR sequences. Of the 300 to 450 genotyped donors, approximately 83% fell in the genetic ancestry cluster associated with self-reported Caucasian donors. The study aimed to test whether signatures of past pathogen exposure could be identified by cataloging public T cell receptors. Using immunosequencing, the study profiled T cell repertoires from 550 to 750 subjects and related those repertoires to cytomegalovirus serostatus. Besides the first cohort of around 700 subjects, a separate validation cohort made up of roughly 120 different subjects was used. High-throughput TCR immunosequencing, statistical association of individual TCRs with disease status, and machine learning were combined to predict cytomegalovirus infection status. A later analysis re-examined previously published TCR beta repertoires from roughly 720 donors and added high-resolution HLA genotyping to investigate patterns of TCR occurrence. In the later analysis, no new phenotypic data were used to find candidate immune exposures; instead, reliance was placed on TCR beta sequences and their occurrence across donors. To decide whether each TCR beta V gene segment behaved as functional or pseudogenic, an earlier analysis of nearly 600 of the donors relied on high-throughput TCR beta sequencing. Donor age, sex, ethnicity and CMV serostatus were collected together with the repertoire data. Genome-wide SNP genotypes for about 65% of the 666 donors were used in a later genetic analysis, which treated that subset as a discovery cohort. All discovery cohort repertoires had been generated using a single sequencing platform. Class I and class II HLA loci were covered by the typing at four-digit resolution. The number of donors typed differed by locus, with about 629-630 for A, B, C, DRB1 and DQB1, 522 for DQA1, 600 to 610 for DPA1, and 472 for DPB1. Roughly 5 DR-DQ haplotypes were handled as single units for association and clustering, since linkage in the cohort was strong. Among about 400 genotyped donors of the cohort, an average of roughly 230,000 unique TCR beta nucleotide sequences was sequenced per donor, of which roughly 17% were non-productive. Results and caveats for the whole study, not just this receptor: Cytomegalovirus status was reported to be diagnosed by the classifier with high specificity and sensitivity in both the original and validation cohorts. Because HLA typing was unavailable for some donors at each locus, only the typed subset was used in association tests. CMV serostatus was the only immune exposure information available for the cohort. In vitro tests confirmed that three of the cytomegalovirus-associated TCR beta chains recognize cytomegalovirus antigens. While some public TCRs were present in many individuals, most TCR sequences turned up only very rarely across donors. In a later analysis, most CMV-associated TCR beta chains were found to appear HLA-restricted, with HLA associations seemingly driven largely by CMV exposure. According to a later analysis, parvovirus B19, influenza, CMV and Epstein-Barr virus appeared linked to several top co-occurrence clusters. Because counts were too low, seventeen rarely observed V segments, including chromosome 9 orphons, were excluded from the earlier analysis of about 500 of the donors. A further reported finding was that TCR beta sequences accurately predicted the HLA-A and HLA-B alleles for most subjects in the first cohort. In a later genetic analysis, fewer N-insertions in productive TCRs were reported among donors in an Asian-associated ancestry cluster than the approximately 630-donor mean. Linkage disequilibrium might explain the correlated functional status among segregating V segments, but an unknown experimental factor could not be excluded. Some IMGT-functional V segments, including TRBV6-2 and TRBV6-3, could not be told apart with the 87-base-pair reads, so those segments were excluded. A total of roughly 160 TCR beta chains were listed by the study as associated with cytomegalovirus. Strong co-occurrence of HLA alleles, especially DR and DQ, made assigning TCR associations to individual alleles difficult. A later genetic analysis associated a missense DCLRE1C variant with V-gene and J-gene trimming of TCR beta chains, and an independent cohort replicated the association. This cohort had only TCR beta chains sequenced, and the lack of alpha or paired-chain data limited which features could be detected. According to the authors, the approach could potentially be generalized to other disease states and immunological phenotypes. Specific HLA alleles were associated with 15,000 to 20,000 TCR beta sequences at a false discovery rate of 0.05 in a later analysis. An earlier analysis of 587 of the donors showed that most TCR beta V segments appeared in productive rearrangements either about 87% or about 30% of the time, which broadly matched IMGT annotations. Sequencing depth was assumed to be roughly uniform across donors in the presence/absence analyses, though that assumption may not hold. In a later analysis, the rate of TCR association differed among HLA loci, with DRB1 alleles having the most associated TCRs and HLA-C alleles having the fewest. Compared with equally common non-associated chains, HLA-associated TCR beta chains in a later analysis were more clonally expanded and had lower generation probabilities. A group of highly shared sequence variants was considered likely to be a technical artifact of the sequencing pipeline.

The CDR3 runs 13 residues from the cysteine to the phenylalanine. Just CDR3 DNA is preserved here, 39 bases in frame from base 1. Relative to germline, V is missing 6 bases and J is missing 4 bases, with 3 bases of the junction outside any gene match. CDR1 and CDR2, looked up from the germline V gene, are MDHEN and SYDVKM. Libraries came from the immunoSEQ multiplex PCR assay. For the multiplex PCR, a mixture combining 60 forward primers for TCR Vbeta segments and 13 reverse primers for TCR Jbeta segments was used. The CDR3 region of rearranged TCR beta genes was amplified from genomic DNA with a multiplex PCR assay. The Illumina HiSeq System was used to sequence the amplified TCR beta libraries as 87-base-pair reads. Per the source publication's procedure: A later analysis counted around 72 million unique TCR beta chains across the 670 or so repertoires, and approximately 11 million of these chains were shared by at least two donors. A nearest-neighbor algorithm error-corrected the raw reads and collapsed the reads into unique sequences, merging closely related sequences to remove PCR and sequencing errors. Alignment of CDR3 sequences to IMGT reference sequences was used to assign V, D and J gene segments. For a sequence to be retained, a match of at least six nucleotides was required to both a V gene segment and a J gene segment. Rearrangements were called productive when the CDR3 lacked stop codons and stayed in frame with V and J; all others were non-productive. Following IMGT convention, CDR3 was defined as the stretch from the second conserved V-encoded cysteine up to the conserved J-encoded phenylalanine. Sequences without an unambiguous match to a single V gene segment were excluded from the earlier analysis of about 630 of the donors. In an earlier analysis of some 590 of the donors, V segments were called functional above 56.7% productive rearrangements and were called segregating when the between-donor standard deviation exceeded 5%. A statistical classification framework was built to diagnose cytomegalovirus status from the catalog of TCR beta chain sequences. In a later analysis, TCR nucleotide sequences were compared against IMGT/GENE-DB human TR gene sequences so that V and J genes could be assigned. In a later analysis, CDR3 sequences and most-parsimonious VDJ recombination scenarios were assigned using the TCRdist pipeline. In a later analysis, each TCR beta chain was defined by its CDR3 amino acid sequence together with its V-gene family, and reads without a unique V-gene family were excluded. As a way to deal with suspected cross-contamination and a sequencing artifact, a later analysis dropped approximately 570 nucleotide sequences that were highly shared and had low generation probability. A later analysis calculated a clonal expansion index for each public chain from normalized within-repertoire ranks of inferred template counts. In a later analysis, generation probabilities were computed using a VDJ recombination model fitted to out-of-frame rearrangements, and the results were checked against IGoR. In a later analysis, hypergeometric tests were used to score TCR-TCR, TCR-HLA and TCR-CMV co-occurrence, with a repertoire-size bias correction applied to TCR pairs. False discovery rates were estimated in a later analysis by permuting HLA or CMV assignments 20 times. In a later analysis, co-occurring TCRs were grouped using DBSCAN, with TCRdist sequence similarity added in when clustering inside HLA-allele-positive subsets. Co-occurrence clustering excluded repertoires with fewer than 30,000 or more than 120,000 public chains, plus five with anomalous nucleotide sharing. TCRdb provides this immuneACCESS table in a form limited to in-frame rearrangements. Some clones are lacking; in checked studies, under half of them reflect an unresolved V gene, and why the rest are absent is not known. The V and J calls and clone size come from that table; D and trimming were worked out from the DNA. This sample gives about 90,000 clones in total; just over 65% of them show up just once. Approximately 2.3% of the sample goes to the ten largest clones.

The cohort comprised some 730 healthy bone marrow donors. Cohort members were all nominally healthy when sampled, although unrecorded immune exposures were likely present. The donor tested CMV seronegative, placing the donor among the roughly 400 seronegative members of the cohort. A peripheral blood sample was collected from each donor, and TCR beta sequencing was performed on peripheral blood mononuclear cells. The Qiagen DNeasy Blood Extraction Kit was used to extract genomic DNA from the blood cell samples. Regarding this clone: Its binding antigen is unknown. Per-base qualities were not stored, and no clone one base away is much larger.

The TCR originated in a man aged 25-45 years in good health and CMV-seronegative. Sequencing was done on a sample of PBMCs. This chain joins TRBV28 to TRBJ2-3, and TRBD1 aligns with 8 junction nucleotides. The CDR3 loop reads CASRGQGSDTQYF. In nucleotide form, the sequence is TGTGCCAGCAGAGGACAGGGTTCAGATACGCAGTATTTT.